This T cell receptor beta chain was captured in a study of T cell responses to AZD1222 COVID-19 vaccine. V gave up 5 bases and J gave up 3 bases; unmatched junction bases: 11. The CDR3 is made up of 15 amino acids. From germline, CDR1 is GTSNPN and CDR2 SVGIG (reference sequence). Study-level results: Females made up more of the donors, who were largely white British, and clonal diversity may have come out too low.

Both about-4-week and about-12-week second-dose recipients were combined. TCRdb keeps only in-frame clones here, not all; method: immunoSEQ multiplex PCR. The sample has 150,000 to 200,000 clones, 92% seen once. Of note for this clone: No antigen is known for it.

This TCR was sampled from an adult who received the AZD1222 COVID-19 vaccine. Sequences were derived from peripheral blood, sampled 28 days after the second AZD1222 dose. V gene TRBV30 combines with J gene TRBJ2-3; 7 bases map to TRBD2. This chain's CDR3 is CAWGQRGSGTDTQYF. The CDR3 coding sequence is TGTGCCTGGGGCCAGCGCGGGAGTGGGACAGATACGCAGTATTTT.